This T cell receptor beta chain was observed in a study of blood T cell repertoires in COVID-19. Patients from Seattle were sampled longitudinally, starting during active infection. Produced via immunoSEQ multiplex PCR; TCRdb's table is partial and in-frame only. The table records around 220,000 clones, under 85% of them present only once. The germline V gene encodes CDR1 SGHTA and CDR2 FQGTGA. With 5 bases removed from V and 1 base from J, the gap between germline ends came to 11 bases. This CDR3 has 15 amino acids. The sample was peripheral blood. This TCR derives from a woman aged 80 or older with COVID-19, enrolled during active disease. The rearrangement uses TRBV7-3 and TRBJ2-2; D perhaps matches TRBD2 (6 bases). In DNA form, the CDR3 reads TGTGCCAGCAGCCCGCGGGGCCTGAACACCGGGGAGCTGTTTTTT. Protein product: CASSPRGLNTGELFF.